These T cell receptor beta chains were read from a single sample in a study of T cells in Graves' hyperthyroidism and ophthalmopathy. TCRdb ran MiXCR on the multiplex PCR reads and lists one entry per CDR3 protein. The sample lists 400,000 or so distinct CDR3 sequences; more than 13% were seen once. The sequenced sample consisted of blood. These receptors all come from a man in his forties or fifties with Graves' ophthalmopathy. CDR3s include the opening cysteine and the closing phenylalanine or tryptophan. D genes are given only for firm matches. Clone size is stated in some rows and not others, as once, few, many or a class when expanded.

abundance	j_gene	v_gene	d_gene	CDR3aa	CDR3nt
few	TRBJ1-1	TRBV27	NA	CASSSPDSNTEAFF	TGTGCCAGCAGTTCCCCGGACAGTAACACTGAAGCTTTCTTT
many	TRBJ1-4	TRBV3-1	NA	CASSQDVRVVNEKLFF	TGTGCCAGCAGCCAAGATGTGCGGGTAGTAAATGAAAAACTGTTTTTT
many	TRBJ2-3	TRBV5-1	TRBD2	CASSSVAGTDTQYF	TGCGCCAGCAGCTCTGTAGCGGGAACAGATACGCAGTATTTT
many	TRBJ2-7	TRBV2	NA	CASRYGGSAYEQYF	TGTGCCAGCAGGTACGGGGGAAGTGCCTACGAGCAGTACTTC
many	TRBJ2-7	TRBV7-2	NA	CASSLASGSAYEQYF	TGTGCCAGCAGCTTAGCTAGCGGTAGTGCCTACGAGCAGTACTTC
NA	TRBJ2-3	TRBV5-1	NA	CASSLAGQAQGDTQYF	TGCGCCAGCAGCTTGGCCGGGCAGGCCCAAGGGGATACGCAGTATTTT
many	TRBJ2-5	TRBV11-3	NA	CASSLNGVWGRGEETQYF	TGTGCCAGCAGCTTAAACGGGGTTTGGGGAAGAGGGGAAGAGACCCAGTACTTC
many	TRBJ2-3	TRBV20-1	TRBD2	CSARAVISGSTDTQYF	TGCAGTGCTAGAGCGGTGATTAGCGGGAGCACAGATACGCAGTATTTT
NA	TRBJ2-2	TRBV12-3/TRBV12-4	TRBD1	CASSSLVTGGTGELFF	TGTGCCAGCAGCTCGTTAGTGACAGGGGGAACCGGGGAGCTGTTTTTT
few	TRBJ1-3	TRBV5-1	TRBD1	CASSRRSTGGTGNTIYF	TGCGCCAGCAGCCGAAGATCTACAGGGGGAACTGGAAACACCATATATTTT
many	TRBJ2-7	TRBV9	NA	CASSDTGSRDYEQYF	TGTGCCAGCAGCGATACAGGATCGAGGGACTACGAGCAGTACTTC
NA	TRBJ2-5	TRBV29-1	NA	CSVGVSQETQYF	TGCAGCGTTGGAGTTTCGCAAGAGACCCAGTACTTC
many	TRBJ2-3	TRBV7-6	NA	CASSQRDSGDTQYF	TGTGCCAGCAGCCAACGGGACTCAGGGGATACGCAGTATTTT
NA	TRBJ2-6	TRBV19	NA	CASSEDRPGANVLTF	TGTGCCAGTAGCGAGGACAGACCTGGGGCCAACGTCCTGACTTTC
NA	TRBJ2-1	TRBV7-2	TRBD2	CASSNLAGGYDEQFF	TGTGCCAGCAGCAACCTAGCGGGAGGTTATGATGAGCAGTTCTTC
many	TRBJ2-7	TRBV28	TRBD2	CASTLPLADTYEQYF	TGTGCCAGCACCTTGCCACTAGCGGATACCTACGAGCAGTACTTC
many	TRBJ1-2	TRBV3-1	TRBD1	CASNPGTGDYGYTF	TGTGCCAGCAATCCGGGGACAGGGGACTATGGCTACACCTTC
many	TRBJ1-1	TRBV3-1	TRBD1	CASSQGYRGEAFF	TGTGCCAGCAGCCAAGGGTACAGGGGAGAAGCTTTCTTT
many	TRBJ2-7	TRBV6-1	NA	CASSLEGRQEQYF	TGTGCCAGCAGTTTAGAGGGGCGCCAGGAGCAGTACTTC
NA	TRBJ1-4	TRBV18	TRBD1	CASSPGRTGGSSNEKLFF	TGTGCCAGCTCACCCGGAAGGACAGGGGGGTCGTCTAATGAAAAACTGTTTTTT
many	TRBJ2-7	TRBV7-8	TRBD2	CASSLALSSGSYYEQYF	TGTGCCAGCAGCTTAGCTTTATCTAGCGGGAGTTACTACGAGCAGTACTTC
few	TRBJ2-1	TRBV9	TRBD2	CASSASGNSYNEQFF	TGTGCCAGCAGCGCCAGCGGGAACTCCTACAATGAGCAGTTCTTC
few	TRBJ1-5	TRBV7-2	NA	CASTLQGGQPQHF	TGTGCCAGCACCCTACAGGGTGGACAGCCCCAGCATTTT
NA	TRBJ2-5	TRBV28	TRBD1	CAITGTGGSRYF	TGTGCCATCACCGGGACAGGGGGGAGTCGGTACTTC
many	TRBJ2-7	TRBV28	TRBD2	CASVGREGAYEQYF	TGTGCCAGCGTAGGGCGGGAGGGGGCCTACGAGCAGTACTTC
many	TRBJ2-5	TRBV5-6	TRBD2	CASSSGEGGSGKTQYF	TGTGCCAGCAGCTCGGGGGAGGGTGGGAGCGGAAAGACCCAGTACTTC
many	TRBJ2-2	TRBV5-1	NA	CASSLDLSSPGELFF	TGCGCCAGCAGCTTGGACCTATCATCTCCTGGGGAGCTGTTTTTT
many	TRBJ1-2	TRBV18	NA	CASSPPSVPSSYTF	TGTGCCAGCTCACCACCGTCAGTTCCTTCGAGCTACACCTTC
NA	TRBJ2-3	TRBV20-1	NA	CSAAPLGTDTQYF	TGCAGTGCCGCCCCCCTCGGCACAGATACGCAGTATTTT
many	TRBJ1-1	TRBV11-3	TRBD1	CASSFGTGVNTEAFF	TGTGCCAGCAGCTTCGGGACAGGGGTGAACACTGAAGCTTTCTTT
NA	TRBJ2-2	TRBV19	TRBD1	CASLPTGGQAGELFF	TGTGCCAGCCTACCAACAGGGGGCCAGGCCGGGGAGCTGTTTTTT
many	TRBJ2-5	TRBV30	NA	CAWSTKGETQCF	TGTGCCTGGAGTACGAAGGGAGAGACCCAGTGCTTC
few	TRBJ2-3	TRBV30	NA	CAWNFAADTQYF	TGTGCCTGGAATTTTGCGGCAGATACGCAGTATTTT
NA	TRBJ2-5	TRBV4-1	NA	CASSQDYRVETQYF	TGCGCCAGCAGCCAAGATTACAGGGTCGAAACCCAGTACTTC
many	TRBJ2-3	TRBV24-1	NA	CATSDVGTASTDTQYF	TGTGCCACCAGTGACGTAGGGACGGCTAGCACAGATACGCAGTATTTT
NA	TRBJ2-2	TRBV7-6	TRBD2	CASSSRGTSGMKAGELFF	TGTGCCAGCAGCTCGAGGGGTACTAGCGGGATGAAGGCCGGGGAGCTGTTTTTT
many	TRBJ2-5	TRBV28	NA	CASSLGGDPGETQYF	TGTGCCAGCAGTTTAGGCGGGGACCCCGGGGAGACCCAGTACTTC
many	TRBJ2-7	TRBV14	NA	CASSQWDPPYEQYF	TGTGCCAGCAGCCAATGGGATCCACCCTACGAGCAGTACTTC
few	TRBJ2-7	TRBV6-7	NA	CASSYPKLSTSYEQYF	TGTGCCAGCAGTTACCCTAAGCTCAGTACCTCCTACGAGCAGTACTTC
many	TRBJ2-1	TRBV12-3/TRBV12-4	NA	CASSFFGGRDNEQFF	TGTGCCAGCAGTTTCTTCGGGGGGCGAGACAATGAGCAGTTCTTC
NA	TRBJ2-7	TRBV9	TRBD1	CASSVETGWEQYF	TGTGCCAGCAGCGTAGAGACAGGGTGGGAGCAGTACTTC
NA	TRBJ2-3	TRBV11-1	TRBD1	CASSVDRAGTDTQYF	TGTGCCAGCAGCGTCGACAGGGCGGGCACAGATACGCAGTATTTT
few	TRBJ2-2	TRBV10-3	NA	CAITSLAEAGELFF	TGTGCCATCACCTCACTAGCCGAGGCCGGGGAGCTGTTTTTT
many	TRBJ2-7	TRBV28	NA	CASSPGPPYEQYF	TGTGCCAGCAGTCCCGGGCCTCCCTACGAGCAGTACTTC
many	TRBJ2-1	TRBV20-1	NA	CSANHNEQFF	TGCAGTGCTAACCACAATGAGCAGTTCTTC
NA	TRBJ2-4	TRBV6-1	NA	CASSEVQGGIAKNIQYF	TGTGCCAGCAGTGAGGTACAGGGGGGGATAGCCAAAAACATTCAGTACTTC
NA	TRBJ2-4	TRBV12-3/TRBV12-4	NA	CASSFEGDIQYF	TGTGCCAGCAGTTTCGAAGGGGACATTCAGTACTTC
many	TRBJ2-1	TRBV27	NA	CASSFSYTDNEQFF	TGTGCCAGCAGTTTTTCATACACCGACAATGAGCAGTTCTTC
few	TRBJ1-6	TRBV5-1	NA	CASSFSTGKGSPLHF	TGCGCCAGCAGCTTTTCGACAGGCAAGGGTTCACCCCTCCACTTT
many	TRBJ1-1	TRBV28	NA	CASSSDGGNTEAFF	TGTGCCAGCAGTTCGGACGGAGGAAACACTGAAGCTTTCTTT